The present T cell receptor beta chain was sequenced within a study of naive and memory T cell subsets (dated by TCRdb to about 2017). About the full investigation: An open-source, UMI-based TCR alpha and beta sequencing pipeline was applied to sorted naive and memory peripheral blood T cell subsets. IgG serology results and the functional CMV T cell responses were in complete agreement. RNA was DNase-treated and reverse transcribed with TCR constant-region primers, mostly using SuperScript III.

Notes on this clonotype: Its antigen remains unidentified. Per-nucleotide qualities are absent, and no much larger clonotype sits a single base away.

From the second PCR step onward, the TCR alpha chain libraries and the TCR beta chain libraries were amplified separately. The CMV status of each donor was determined by measuring IFNgamma production from CD4+ T cells after fresh PBMCs had been stimulated overnight with CMV viral lysate. CD4 T cells were positively selected using Miltenyi beads, after which CD8 T cells were positively selected from the CD4-negative fraction. Cells stained for CD3, CD4, CD8, CD45RA, CD27 and a live/dead dye were sorted on a BD Aria II into four subsets by CD45RA and CD27. Three healthy volunteers provided blood, and the blood of each volunteer was split into CD4 and CD8 T cells and then into four differentiation subsets. About 0.11 L of peripheral blood was taken from each donor, and PBMC were separated by density-gradient centrifugation on Ficoll-Paque PLUS. The sorted cells were lysed in RLT buffer, after which RNA was extracted using a Qiagen RNeasy kit and kept at -80 degrees C.

Summary of the overall study and its limitations: Single alpha or beta chain sequences, rather than paired alpha/beta receptors, were used to define clonotypes. RNA-based TCR counts may be affected by expression changes linked to T cell activation and differentiation. The repertoire findings for the naive and memory subsets could not be validated against a ground truth because none was available. Gini index rose and Shannon and inverse Simpson diversity fell from naive through CM, EM and EMRA in both CD4 and CD8 cells. A few larger clonotypes were present in naive repertoires, especially CD8 naive repertoires, and these clonotypes were possibly memory cells re-expressing CD45RA. The abundance of TCRs followed a power law with an exponent that differed between naive and memory subsets yet stayed consistent across the three individuals. After error correction, only a single occurrence was seen for over 95% of naive TCR sequences, so much steeper abundance distributions were produced than in memory subsets.

The library was made by UMI-ligation and nested PCR. The beta constant-region primer was an equimolar mix of two oligonucleotides covering both TRBC1 and TRBC2. The ligated cDNA went through four rounds of PCR with nested alpha and beta constant-region primers together with the SP2 primer. A single-stranded oligonucleotide containing the SP2 primer and a 12-nucleotide UMI was joined to the 3' end of the cDNA by T4 RNA ligase 1. Incubation of the ligation reaction was carried out at 16 degrees C for about 18-25 hours. To avoid over-amplification, PCR2 was usually performed as a SYBR Green qPCR and halted once a predetermined threshold was reached. All purifications after the first were performed with Agencourt AMPure XP magnetic beads. Libraries were quantified by Qubit and checked on a TapeStation, with a main peak expected near 650 bp. The pooled libraries were sequenced on an Illumina MiSeq using v2 2x251 paired-end kits, which usually yielded about 0.85-2 million reads per sample. Each sample's library went into the pool at roughly 4.4 nM, and roughly 5-8% PhiX was added to help with cluster recognition. From the authors' description of their analysis: V and J genes were assigned to Demultiplexor-processed FASTQ reads by Decombinator through tag matching, with a single base-pair mismatch being allowed. UMIs were used by Collapsinator to correct both sequencing errors and frequency errors arising from PCR heterogeneity. TCRs were translated and CDR3s were extracted from the conserved cysteine to the FGXG phenylalanine by CDR3Translator, with non-productive sequences being flagged. Gini, Shannon entropy and inverse Simpson indices were computed after subsampling the repertoires to the same number of UMI-defined TCRs. Within the linear range, a power law was fitted to clonotype abundance distributions using maximum likelihood. For one naive CD8 sample, the pipeline and MIGEC produced similar UMI counts, unique TCR numbers and clonal distributions. In one analysis, naive TCRs also found in any memory subset of the same donor were removed from the naive repertoire. A set of 7,322 CMV-associated CDR3 sequences, compiled from VDJdb and a published dataset, was used to search the repertoires. TCRdb took the public reads, trimmed them with fastp at Q25, ran MiXCR for clone calling and kept in-frame beta chains. Identical CDR3 protein sequences are pooled into one entry, listed with their most common genes and DNA. TCRdb's processing, not the study's, gives the V and J calls here. This sample lists around 140,000 distinct CDR3 sequences; around 21% were detected once. Around 0.63% of the sample comes from the top ten.

The CDR3 runs 15 residues from the cysteine to the phenylalanine. Only the CDR3 region is kept as DNA, spanning 45 bases read in frame from base 1. Per the germline V gene, MGHRA is the CDR1 and YSYEKL is the CDR2. Trimming costs V 5 bases and J 0 bases, and their ends lie 11 bases apart. The chain links TRBV4-1 with TRBJ2-1; a confident D gene designation cannot be given. The sequence was collected from a human donor in good health. The material sequenced was naive CD8+ T cells from blood. This sample's cell subset or site label indicates: naive T cells, CD45RA high CD27+. The CDR3 protein is CASSWHLDSYNEQFF. The nucleotide sequence is TGCGCCAGCAGCTGGCATTTAGACTCCTACAATGAGCAGTTCTTC.